One sample yielded the 24 T cell receptor beta chains listed below, sequenced in a study of shared clonotypes between healthy human individuals. Produced via immunoSEQ multiplex PCR; TCRdb's table is partial and in-frame only. The sample lists about 120,000 clones; 65% to 75% were seen once. The source material was memory CD8+ T cells sorted from blood. Subset meaning: CD45RO+ cells pooled with CCR7-negative TemRA cells. Receptors originate from a woman aged 25 to 39 in good health.

This clone is labeled medium-sized. This same CDR3 is encoded by further DNA sequences in the sample. CDR3 coding DNA: TGTGCCAGCAGATTAGCAGGGGTTGGTGGGAACACTGAAGCTTTCTTT. It translates to CASRLAGVGGNTEAFF. J is TRBJ1-1 and V is TRBV28, with D perhaps matching TRBD1 (6 bases). The V and J ends lost 6 bases and 1 base respectively, with 18 bases between them. Per germline, CDR1 MDHEN and CDR2 SYDVKM. This CDR3 spans 16 amino acids.

The genes are TRBV28 and TRBJ2-1, with D perhaps matching TRBD2 (5 bases). This CDR3 spans 14 amino acids. V was trimmed by 2 bases and J by 7 bases, leaving 12 bases between them. Germline V gene lookup returns CDR1 MDHEN and CDR2 SYDVKM. CDR3 amino acids: CASSLRGIVNEQFF. In DNA, the CDR3 is TGTGCCAGCAGTTTAAGAGGGATCGTGAATGAGCAGTTCTTC.

The chain uses TRBV6-6 and TRBJ2-1, with D unclear. The CDR3 has 16 residues. V gave up 1 base and J gave up 7 bases, with 17 bases separating them. Germline lookup yields CDR1 MNHNY and CDR2 SVGAGI (reference sequence). CDR3 coding DNA: TGTGCCAGCAGTTACTGGGTAGTTTATAGTCTGAATGAGCAGTTCTTC. Amino acid sequence: CASSYWVVYSLNEQFF.

The chain employs TRBV7-8 and TRBJ2-7, with TRBD2 identical over 14 bases. Germline V lookup: CDR1 SGHVS, CDR2 FQNEAQ. The trim removed 1 base at V and 1 base at J, leaving 6 bases unmatched. CDR3 length equals 18 residues. CDR3 in DNA: TGTGCCAGCAGCTTAGTCTGGACTAGCGGGAGGAGATCCTACGAGCAGTACTTC. This translates into CASSLVWTSGRRSYEQYF.

V usage is TRBV7-2 and J usage is TRBJ2-1; 8 positions match TRBD1. Germline loops: CDR1 SGHTA, CDR2 FQGNSA. J gave up 9 bases and V 4 bases, and 11 bases lay outside the gene matches. The CDR3 is made up of 15 amino acids. The CDR3 bases are TGTGCCAGCAGCTCGGACCAGACAGGGGTTAGTGAGCAGTTCTTC. It codes for CASSSDQTGVSEQFF.

This chain connects TRBV2 to TRBJ1-6; D unresolved. This CDR3 is built from 13 residues. Trimming removed 5 bases at V and 11 bases at J, with 13 bases between. Germline V gives CDR1 SNHLY, CDR2 FYNNEI. The CDR3 loop is CASSLTGSAPLHF. CDR3 DNA sequence: TGTGCCAGCAGTCTCACCGGGAGCGCACCCCTCCACTTT.

This clone was seen only a few times. The CDR3: CASSPPSHEQYF. DNA for the CDR3: TGTGCCAGCAGCCCCCCTTCCCACGAGCAGTACTTC. The genes are TRBV9 and TRBJ2-5; unclear D gene. The closer fit of TRBJ2-7 to the DNA end suggests the J call may be wrong. The CDR3 is 12 residues long. CDR1 and CDR2 (germline): SGDLS, YYNGEE.

The chain joins TRBV28 to TRBJ2-6; D not certain. V lost 7 bases and J lost 0, with 16 bases in between. Per the germline V gene, CDR1 is MDHEN and CDR2 is SYDVKM. The CDR3 loop spans 17 amino acids. CDR3 protein: CASNPSYVVSGANVLTF. CDR3 DNA: TGTGCCAGCAACCCCTCTTATGTGGTCTCTGGGGCCAACGTCCTGACTTTC.

The J gene is TRBJ2-4, the V gene TRBV27; 11 bases are shared with TRBD2. Germline V gene lookup returns CDR1 MNHEY and CDR2 SMNVEV (reference sequence). The CDR3 loop spans 14 amino acids. J lost 8 bases, V lost 6 bases, and 6 bases had no gene match. This chain's CDR3 is CASRTSGSWDIQYF. The CDR3 DNA follows: TGTGCCAGCAGAACTAGCGGGAGTTGGGACATTCAGTACTTC.

Notes on this clone: Distinct nucleotide sequences in the sample also encode this CDR3. The chain has TRBV9 and TRBJ2-2; the D call may be TRBD1 or TRBD2 (5 bases each). In germline, CDR1 is SGDLS, CDR2 YYNGEE. This CDR3 has 14 amino acids. V gave up 2 bases and J gave up 5 bases, with 10 bases separating them. The CDR3 spells CASSVAWGTGELFF. Written as DNA, the CDR3 is TGTGCCAGCAGCGTCGCTTGGGGGACCGGGGAGCTGTTTTTT.

A note on this clone: In the same sample, other DNA sequences code for this CDR3. The chain recombines TRBV20-1 with TRBJ1-1, with D maybe TRBD1 (5 bases). Trimming removed 3 bases at V and 4 bases at J, with 6 bases between. The CDR3 extends over 11 amino acids. Germline V gene lookup returns CDR1 DFQATT and CDR2 SNEGSKA (reference sequence). CDR3 region: CSASRGTEAFF. The CDR3 DNA is TGCAGTGCTAGTAGGGGCACTGAAGCTTTCTTT.

This chain links TRBV5-8 with TRBJ2-2, with TRBD2 identical over 11 bases. The CDR3 has 15 amino acids. After removal of 4 bases from V and 5 bases from J, the junction contained 4 bases not matched to a gene. Germline V gene sequence: CDR1 SGHTS, CDR2 YDEGEE. CDR3: CASSHLAGGTGELFF. The CDR3 DNA reads as TGTGCCAGCAGCCACTTAGCGGGAGGGACCGGGGAGCTGTTTTTT. The entire variable domain, with the rest obtained from reference TRBV5-8 and TRBJ2-2, is as follows: EAGVTQSPTHLIKTRGQQATLRCSPISGHTSVYWYQQALGLGLQFLLWYDEGEERNRGNFPPRFSGRQFPNYSSELNVNALELEDSALYLCASSHLAGGTGELFFGEGSRLTVL.

This clone was counted only a few times. The CDR3 nucleotides read TGTGCCAGCAAGGGGACAGATAGCTCCTACGAGCAGTACTTC. Translated, it gives CASKGTDSSYEQYF. The rearrangement uses TRBV27 and TRBJ2-7, with 7 nucleotides matching TRBD1. The junction had 6 bases not matched to a gene; V was cut back by 7 bases and J by 0 bases. The CDR3 contains 14 residues. CDR1 MNHEY and CDR2 SMNVEV come from the germline V gene (reference sequence).

The chain combines TRBV5-1 with TRBJ2-7; 8 nucleotides align to TRBD2. Trimming took 4 bases from V and 2 from J; bases not matched to a gene: 8. Germline V gene lookup returns CDR1 SGHRS and CDR2 YFSETQ. This CDR3 has 15 residues. The CDR3, as DNA: TGCGCCAGCAGCCTTACGGGACTAGGAGCCTACGAGCAGTACTTC. It encodes CASSLTGLGAYEQYF.

This chain connects TRBV27 to TRBJ2-7; D is unresolved. The CDR3 sequence is 16 residues long. In germline, CDR1 is MNHEY, CDR2 SMNVEV (reference sequence). Trimming pared 5 bases from V and 3 bases from J, leaving 20 bases between. DNA for the CDR3: TGTGCCAGCAGTCCCCATCGTTTTGACCAAGACTACGAGCAGTACTTC. The encoded protein is CASSPHRFDQDYEQYF.

The chain carries TRBV11-3 and TRBJ2-7; D not certain. CDR1 and CDR2 (germline): SGHNT, YENEEA. Trimming took 10 bases from V and 2 from J, leaving 12 bases between them. The CDR3 has 12 amino acids. The CDR3 is CATTGRPYEQYF. The CDR3 DNA reads as TGTGCCACTACTGGCCGACCCTACGAGCAGTACTTC.

The V gene is TRBV7-8, the J gene TRBJ2-7, with unresolved D. Deletions cut 1 base from V and 2 bases from J, with 12 bases between. The CDR3 consists of 15 residues. Germline V lookup: CDR1 SGHVS, CDR2 FQNEAQ. CDR3 in amino acids: CASSLGQLRTYEQYF. CDR3 bases: TGTGCCAGCAGCTTAGGGCAGCTACGAACCTACGAGCAGTACTTC.

The chain joins TRBV11-3 to TRBJ2-7; D is possibly TRBD1 (6 bases). CDR1 SGHNT and CDR2 YENEEA come from the germline V gene. CDR3 length: 15 residues. Between the trimmed V and J ends, which lost 3 bases and 3 bases, there was a span of 15 bases. CDR3 in amino acids: CASSFGPAGDYEQYF. The CDR3 nucleotides read TGTGCCAGCAGCTTTGGACCCGCAGGGGACTACGAGCAGTACTTC.

The genes are TRBV7-8 and TRBJ2-1; 10 nucleotides match TRBD1. The CDR3 totals 15 residues. In germline, CDR1 is SGHVS, CDR2 FQNEAQ. Trimming cost V 5 bases and J 8 bases; bases outside gene matches: 9. The CDR3: CASSLGTGDIDEQFF. In DNA, the CDR3 is TGTGCCAGCAGCCTCGGGACAGGGGACATCGATGAGCAGTTCTTC.

V gene TRBV5-8 combines with J gene TRBJ2-7; the match to TRBD2 covers 13 bases. Looked up from germline, CDR1 is SGHTS and CDR2 is YDEGEE. J lost 7 bases, V lost 4 bases, and 11 bases had no gene match. The CDR3 extends over 16 amino acids. The CDR3, as DNA: TGTGCCAGCAGCCAAGATCAACTAGCGGGAGGGCGGGAGCAGTACTTC. Translation gives CASSQDQLAGGREQYF.

The chain is built from TRBV7-9 and TRBJ2-1; TRBD2 matches at 8 bases. Germline trimming cut 3 bases from V and 10 bases from J; bases unmatched to any gene: 5. The germline V gene encodes CDR1 SEHNR and CDR2 FQNEAQ (reference sequence). CDR3 length equals 13 residues. CDR3 coding DNA: TGTGCCAGCAGCTTGGGACTAGACGGGGAGCAGTTCTTC. Translated, it gives CASSLGLDGEQFF.

The rearrangement joins TRBV27 to TRBJ2-7; D remains unclear. The germline CDR1 and CDR2 sequences are MNHEY and SMNVEV (reference sequence). Trimming took 5 bases from V and 6 from J, leaving 8 bases between them. This CDR3 is 11 amino acids long. CDR3 DNA: TGTGCCAGCAGTGTGGGTAGCGAGCAGTACTTC. Translation: CASSVGSEQYF.

This clone showed up many times. J is TRBJ1-1 and V is TRBV29-1; D ambiguous. Germline CDR1 and CDR2: SQVTM and ANQGSEA. The CDR3 is made up of 12 amino acids. Trimming left V 7 bases short and J 3 bases short, with 12 bases between. Here the CDR3 reads CSGFKEDTEAFF. The CDR3 bases are TGCAGCGGGTTCAAGGAGGACACTGAAGCTTTCTTT. The whole variable domain, filled in from reference TRBV29-1 and TRBJ1-1, reads SAVISQKPSRDICQRGTSLTIQCQVDSQVTMMFWYRQQPGQSLTLIATANQGSEATYESGFVIDKFPISRPNLTFSTLTVSNMSPEDSSIYLCSGFKEDTEAFFGQGTRLTVV.

This clone was found many times. This CDR3 reads CASSEGRDQETQYF. The CDR3 DNA follows: TGTGCCAGCAGTGAAGGAAGGGACCAAGAGACCCAGTACTTC. V gene TRBV6-1 combines with J gene TRBJ2-5; D remains ambiguous. The germline V gene has CDR1 MNHNS and CDR2 SASEGT. V was pared by 1 base and J by 0 bases, with 6 bases between. This CDR3 contains 14 residues.